The clone carrying this T cell receptor (beta chain) has only a few counts. From germline, CDR1 is MNHEY and CDR2 SVGEGT. The V end was cut by 7 bases, the J end by 7 bases, with 19 bases between. The CDR3 loop spans 15 amino acids. One entry per CDR3 protein results from TCRdb running MiXCR on the RT-PCR reads. The sample includes about 700,000 distinct CDR3 sequences, 14% of them seen just once. This TCR was sampled from a female donor in good health, serving as a healthy control. The sequencing sample was made of memory CD4+ T cells from blood. The rearrangement joins TRBV6-2 or TRBV6-3 to TRBJ1-4; unclear D gene. CDR3 in amino acids: CASTYGDQLTEKLFF. Written as DNA, the CDR3 is TGTGCCAGCACCTACGGGGATCAACTAACTGAAAAACTGTTTTTT.